These 9 T cell receptor beta chains share one sample of origin, sequenced in a study of T-cell reconstitution after alpha-beta-depleted transplantation in children. A library of TCRbeta sequences, prepared with unique molecular identifiers, was generated. TCRdb re-called the PCR reads with MiXCR, one entry per CDR3 protein. The data hold approximately 350,000 distinct CDR3 sequences, with around 16% observed a single time. Sample: PBMCs, mostly from graft donor cells, taken 360 days after TCRalphabeta/CD19-depleted stem cell transplant. These receptors all stem from a male patient aged 2 to 10 who had a stem cell transplant for acute lymphoblastic leukemia, so the T cells may come from the graft donor.

This clonotype was detected many times. The V gene is TRBV12-3 or TRBV12-4, the J gene TRBJ2-1; 7 nucleotides agree with TRBD2. The CDR3 extends over 15 amino acids. V trimming: 8 bases; J trimming: 4 bases; junction bases outside the gene matches: 11. CDR3 protein: CASFDAGVEYNEQFF. CDR3 bases: TGTGCCAGCTTCGACGCGGGAGTGGAATACAATGAGCAGTTCTTC.

The CDR3 DNA reads TGTGCCAGCAGCTTGAGGGGACTAGCGGGAGGGTCCTCTAGCACAGATACGCAGTATTTT. Translation: CASSLRGLAGGSSSTDTQYF. The chain recombines TRBV5-4 with TRBJ2-3; 16 nucleotides line up with TRBD2. The germline V gene has CDR1 SGHNT and CDR2 YYREEE (reference sequence). The CDR3 sequence is 20 residues long. Unmatched junction bases numbered 8, after V lost 1 base and J lost 0 bases.

CDR3 region: CASSLRPTSGAQSYNEQFF. Here the CDR3 DNA reads TGCGCCAGCAGCTTGCGTCCGACTAGCGGGGCCCAATCCTACAATGAGCAGTTCTTC. This chain links TRBV5-1 with TRBJ2-1, with 11 bases identical to TRBD2. This CDR3 is 19 amino acids long. Trimming removed 1 base from V and 1 base from J; junction bases left unmatched: 10. The germline gives CDR1 SGHRS, CDR2 YFSETQ.

Only a few counts were recorded for this clonotype. The chain is built from TRBV4-2 and TRBJ2-7; D possibly corresponds to TRBD1 (6 bases). CDR1 LGHNA and CDR2 YNFKEQ come from the germline V gene. Trimming removed 4 bases from V and 2 bases from J, with 21 bases in between. The CDR3 covers 17 residues. The CDR3 DNA is TGTGCCAGCAGCCTCCTGCCGGGACAACTGGGCGCCTACGAGCAGTACTTC. This sequence encodes CASSLLPGQLGAYEQYF.

The chain carries TRBV20-1 and TRBJ2-5; 8 bases are shared with TRBD2. CDR1 and CDR2 (germline): DFQATT, SNEGSKA (reference sequence). This CDR3 contains 15 residues. V lost 6 bases and J lost 2; bases outside the gene matches: 11. CDR3 sequence: CSARPSGTRQETQYF. The CDR3, as DNA: TGCAGTGCCCGCCCATCCGGGACTAGGCAAGAGACCCAGTACTTC.

This clonotype came up many times. The chain has TRBV12-3 or TRBV12-4 and TRBJ2-1, with D tentatively TRBD2 (6 bases). This CDR3 is 16 amino acids long. The V end was cut by 2 bases, the J end by 9 bases, with 20 bases between. This CDR3 is CASSLWSAEVGGEQFF. DNA for the CDR3: TGTGCCAGCAGTTTATGGTCAGCGGAAGTCGGGGGTGAGCAGTTCTTC.

A few counts support this clonotype. The chain carries TRBV7-6 and TRBJ2-5, with TRBD1 matching 9 bases. Germline values: CDR1 SGHVS, CDR2 FNYEAQ. V lost 2 bases, J lost 3 bases, and 10 bases stayed unmatched. The CDR3 length is 17 residues. CDR3 amino acids: CASSLTIPGTGKETQYF. The CDR3 bases are TGTGCCAGCAGCTTAACCATCCCAGGGACAGGGAAAGAGACCCAGTACTTC.

This clonotype was detected once. The chain uses TRBV7-6 and TRBJ2-1; 13 bases are shared with TRBD2. Trimming at V came to 2 bases and at J to 4 bases, leaving 8 bases not matched to a gene. CDR3 size: 18 residues. The germline V gene encodes CDR1 SGHVS and CDR2 FNYEAQ. In DNA, the CDR3 is TGTGCCAGCAGCTTATACGGGACTAGCGGGACCTTTTACAATGAGCAGTTCTTC. Translation gives CASSLYGTSGTFYNEQFF. Filled out from reference TRBV7-6 and TRBJ2-1, the complete variable domain reads GAGVSQSPRYKVTKRGQDVALRCDPISGHVSLYWYRQALGQGPEFLTYFNYEAQQDKSGLPNDRFSAERPEGSISTLTIQRTEQRDSAMYRCASSLYGTSGTFYNEQFFGPGTRLTVL.

This clonotype was seen a handful of times. The rearrangement joins TRBV27 to TRBJ2-1; D not resolved. Trimming took 0 bases from V and 6 from J, leaving 3 bases between them. CDR1 is MNHEY, CDR2 SMNVEV, per germline (reference sequence). This CDR3 has 12 amino acids. For the CDR3, the DNA is TGTGCCAGCAGTTTATCGCGCAATGAGCAGTTCTTC. This codes for CASSLSRNEQFF.